These 4 T cell receptor beta chains were all obtained from the same sample, sequenced in a study of blood T cell repertoires in COVID-19. Using immunoSEQ multiplex PCR, the repertoire was profiled, and TCRdb retains in-frame clones only, with some absent. The top ten clones hold 1.9% of a sample with 120,000 or so clones, approximately 80% of them seen once. The material sequenced was peripheral blood. The receptor source for this set is a man between 65 and 85 years old with acute or convalescent COVID-19.

The genes are TRBV14 and TRBJ2-5; TRBD1 agrees at 7 bases. From germline, CDR1 is SGHDN and CDR2 FVKESK. This CDR3 contains 13 residues. J lost 4 bases, V lost 5 bases, and 4 bases had no gene match. The CDR3 sequence is CASSRQGPETQYF. The CDR3 region has the DNA TGTGCCAGCAGCAGACAGGGCCCAGAGACCCAGTACTTC.

The chain couples TRBV5-1 to TRBJ1-2; no clear D gene. Trimming stripped 4 bases from V and 2 bases from J, with 12 bases between. Germline CDR1 reads SGHRS; CDR2 reads YFSETQ. The CDR3 is made up of 14 amino acids. Here the CDR3 reads CASSLREPNYGYTF. DNA for the CDR3: TGCGCCAGCAGCCTGAGGGAGCCCAACTATGGCTACACCTTC.

This rearrangement joins TRBV7-9 to TRBJ1-6; tentative D call: TRBD1 (5 bases). The CDR3 covers 15 residues. Trimming took 1 base from V and 10 from J, leaving 14 bases between them. The germline gives CDR1 SEHNR, CDR2 FQNEAQ (reference sequence). CDR3 DNA sequence: TGTGCCAGCAGCTTAGAAGGAGGGGAACGCTCACCCCTCCACTTT. Translating it yields CASSLEGGERSPLHF.

This clone was detected many times. The chain combines TRBV5-5 with TRBJ2-3; TRBD2 agrees at 8 bases. This CDR3 comprises 17 residues. Germline V gene sequence: CDR1 SGHKS, CDR2 YYEKEE (reference sequence). With V trimmed by 4 bases and J by 10 bases, 20 bases remained unmatched. In nucleotides, the CDR3 is TGTGCCAGCAGCGGGGAGGGAGCGGGGGTTTTCCCAAGAGCGCAGTATTTT. This gives the protein CASSGEGAGVFPRAQYF.